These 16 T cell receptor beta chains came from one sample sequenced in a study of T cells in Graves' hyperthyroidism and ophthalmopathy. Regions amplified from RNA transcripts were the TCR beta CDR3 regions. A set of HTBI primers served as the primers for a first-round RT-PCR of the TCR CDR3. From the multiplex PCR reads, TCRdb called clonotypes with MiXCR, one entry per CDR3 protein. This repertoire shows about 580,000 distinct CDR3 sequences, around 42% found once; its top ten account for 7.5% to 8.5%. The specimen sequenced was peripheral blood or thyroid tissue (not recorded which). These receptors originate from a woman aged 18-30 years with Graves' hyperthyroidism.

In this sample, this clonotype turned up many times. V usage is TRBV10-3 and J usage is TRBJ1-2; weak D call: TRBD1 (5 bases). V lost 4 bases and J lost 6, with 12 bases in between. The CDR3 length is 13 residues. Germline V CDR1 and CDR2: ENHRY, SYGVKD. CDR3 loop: CAISGSGGDGYTF. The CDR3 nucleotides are TGTGCCATCAGTGGGTCAGGAGGGGATGGCTACACCTTC.

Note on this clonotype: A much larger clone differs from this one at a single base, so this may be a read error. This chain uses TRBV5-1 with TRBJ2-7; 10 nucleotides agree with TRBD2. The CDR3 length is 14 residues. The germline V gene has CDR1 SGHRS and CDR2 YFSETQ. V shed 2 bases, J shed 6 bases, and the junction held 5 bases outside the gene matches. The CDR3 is CASSFASGSCEQYF. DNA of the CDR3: TGCGCCAGCAGCTTTGCTAGCGGGAGCTGCGAGCAGTACTTC.

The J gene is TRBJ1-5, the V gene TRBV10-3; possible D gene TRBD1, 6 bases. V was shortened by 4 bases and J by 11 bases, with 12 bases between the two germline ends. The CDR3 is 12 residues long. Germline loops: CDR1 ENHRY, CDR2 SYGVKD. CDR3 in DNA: TGTGCCATCAGTGGGGGGCGTGAGACCCAGCATTTT. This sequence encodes CAISGGRETQHF.

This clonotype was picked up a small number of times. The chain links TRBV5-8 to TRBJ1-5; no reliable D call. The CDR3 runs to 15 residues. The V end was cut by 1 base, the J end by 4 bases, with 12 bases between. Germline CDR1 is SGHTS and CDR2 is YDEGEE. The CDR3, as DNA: TGTGCCAGCAGCTTGTACCAGGTATCTAATCAGCCCCAGCATTTT. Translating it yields CASSLYQVSNQPQHF.

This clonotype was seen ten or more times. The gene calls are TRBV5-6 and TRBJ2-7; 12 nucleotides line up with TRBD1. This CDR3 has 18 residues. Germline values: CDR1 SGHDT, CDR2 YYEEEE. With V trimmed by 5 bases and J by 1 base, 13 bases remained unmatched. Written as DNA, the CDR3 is TGTGCCAGCAGTGAAGGGACAGGGGGCCTCGGTTCATCCTACGAGCAGTACTTC. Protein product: CASSEGTGGLGSSYEQYF.

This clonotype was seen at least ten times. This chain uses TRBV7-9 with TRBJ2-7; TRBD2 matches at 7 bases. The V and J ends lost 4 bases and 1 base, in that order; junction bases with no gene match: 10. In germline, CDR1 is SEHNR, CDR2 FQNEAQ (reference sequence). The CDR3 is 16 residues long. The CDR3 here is CASSSPQAGPSYEQYF. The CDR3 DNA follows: TGTGCCAGCAGCTCACCTCAAGCGGGGCCATCCTACGAGCAGTACTTC.

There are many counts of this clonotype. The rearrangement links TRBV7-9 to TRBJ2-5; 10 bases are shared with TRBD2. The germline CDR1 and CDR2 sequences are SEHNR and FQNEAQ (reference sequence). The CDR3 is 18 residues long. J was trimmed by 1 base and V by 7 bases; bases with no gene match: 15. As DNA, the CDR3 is TGTGCCAGCACCCCCAGAGCGGGAGGGCCCGAACTCCAAGAGACCCAGTACTTC. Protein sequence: CASTPRAGGPELQETQYF.

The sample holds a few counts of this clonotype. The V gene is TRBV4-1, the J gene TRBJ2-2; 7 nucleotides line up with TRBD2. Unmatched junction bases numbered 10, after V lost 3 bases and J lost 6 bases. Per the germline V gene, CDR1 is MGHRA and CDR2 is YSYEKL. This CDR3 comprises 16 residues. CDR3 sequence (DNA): TGCGCCAGCAGCCACCAGCCGGGGGGATACTCCGGGGAGCTGTTTTTT. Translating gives CASSHQPGGYSGELFF.

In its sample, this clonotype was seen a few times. The CDR3 loop is CASSSSGSYTF. Written as DNA, the CDR3 is TGTGCCAGTAGTTCCTCCGGGAGCTACACCTTC. This chain links TRBV19 with TRBJ1-2, with unresolved D. V lost 5 bases, J lost 9 bases, and 10 bases lay in between. There are 11 residues in the CDR3. Germline V gives CDR1 LNHDA, CDR2 SQIVND (reference sequence).

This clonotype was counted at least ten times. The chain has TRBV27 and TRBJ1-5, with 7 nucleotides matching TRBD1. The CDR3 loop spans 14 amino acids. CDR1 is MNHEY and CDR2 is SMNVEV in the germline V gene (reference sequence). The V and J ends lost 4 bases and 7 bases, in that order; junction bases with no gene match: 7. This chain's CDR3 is CASSSGQMRQPQHF. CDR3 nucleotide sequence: TGTGCCAGCAGTTCGGGACAGATGAGACAGCCCCAGCATTTT.

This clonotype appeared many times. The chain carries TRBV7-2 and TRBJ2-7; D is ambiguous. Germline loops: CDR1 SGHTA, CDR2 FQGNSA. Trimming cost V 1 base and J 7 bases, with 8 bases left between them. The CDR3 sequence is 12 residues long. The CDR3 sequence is CASSLGLEEQYF. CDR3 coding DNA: TGTGCCAGCAGCTTAGGTTTGGAAGAGCAGTACTTC.

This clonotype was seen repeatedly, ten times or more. The CDR3 spells CASSSDRASGNTIYF. In DNA form, the CDR3 reads TGTGCCAGCAGCTCTGACAGGGCCTCTGGAAACACCATATATTTT. V usage is TRBV7-6 and J usage is TRBJ1-3; 7 positions match TRBD1. The V and J ends lost 4 bases and 0 bases, in that order; junction bases with no gene match: 3. CDR3 length: 15 residues. Germline V gene data show CDR1 as SGHVS and CDR2 as FNYEAQ.

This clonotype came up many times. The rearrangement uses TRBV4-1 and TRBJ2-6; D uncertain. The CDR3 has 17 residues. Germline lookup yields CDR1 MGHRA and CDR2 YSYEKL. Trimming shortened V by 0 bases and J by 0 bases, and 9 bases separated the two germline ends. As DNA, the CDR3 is TGCGCCAGCAGCCAAGATCGAGGCTTCTCTGGGGCCAACGTCCTGACTTTC. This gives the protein CASSQDRGFSGANVLTF.

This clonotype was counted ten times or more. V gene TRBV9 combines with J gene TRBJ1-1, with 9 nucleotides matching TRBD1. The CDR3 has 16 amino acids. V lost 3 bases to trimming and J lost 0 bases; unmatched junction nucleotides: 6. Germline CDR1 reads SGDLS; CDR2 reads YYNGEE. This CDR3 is CASSASGTGLNTEAFF. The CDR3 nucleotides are TGTGCCAGCAGCGCCTCCGGGACAGGGTTGAACACTGAAGCTTTCTTT.

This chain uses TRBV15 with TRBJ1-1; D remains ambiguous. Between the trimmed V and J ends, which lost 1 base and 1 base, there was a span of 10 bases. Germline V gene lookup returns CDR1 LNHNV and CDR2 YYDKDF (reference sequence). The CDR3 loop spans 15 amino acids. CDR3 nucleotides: TGTGCCACCAGCAGAGGGTTAGACGGGAACACTGAAGCTTTCTTT. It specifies CATSRGLDGNTEAFF.

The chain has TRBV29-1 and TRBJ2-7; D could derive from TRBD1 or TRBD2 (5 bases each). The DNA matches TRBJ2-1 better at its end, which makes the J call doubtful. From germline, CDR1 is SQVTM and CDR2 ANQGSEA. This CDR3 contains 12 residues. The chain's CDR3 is CSAGTAYNEQFF. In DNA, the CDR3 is TGCAGCGCCGGGACGGCCTACAATGAGCAGTTCTTC.